The 17 T cell receptor beta chains in this list originate from one sample, sequenced in a study of cytomegalovirus exposure and HLA in healthy donors. Using immunoSEQ multiplex PCR, the repertoire was profiled, and TCRdb retains in-frame clones only, with some absent. The sample holds approximately 160,000 clones; around 92% are singletons and the top ten take 10% to 13%. What was sequenced was PBMCs. Every receptor here comes from a woman in her late teens or twenties in good health and CMV-seropositive.

The chain links TRBV5-1 to TRBJ1-3; D remains ambiguous. Germline V lookup: CDR1 SGHRS, CDR2 YFSETQ. Trimming took 1 base from V and 0 from J, leaving 8 bases between them. CDR3 length equals 15 residues. The CDR3, as DNA: TGCGCCAGCAGCTTGAACGGTGGCTCTGGAAACACCATATATTTT. Protein: CASSLNGGSGNTIYF.

The gene calls are TRBV7-3 and TRBJ2-1; 11 nucleotides align to TRBD2. The CDR3 is made up of 15 amino acids. V shed 3 bases and J 7 bases; nucleotides not matched to a gene: 5. Per germline, CDR1 SGHTA and CDR2 FQGTGA. CDR3 DNA sequence: TGTGCCAGCAGCTTTACTAGCGGGGGTGCAAATGAGCAGTTCTTC. Translating gives CASSFTSGGANEQFF.

The rearrangement joins TRBV28 to TRBJ2-3; the D gene is possibly TRBD1 (6 bases). Germline CDR1 MDHEN, CDR2 SYDVKM. The CDR3 has 16 amino acids. The V end was cut by 10 bases, the J end by 0 bases, with 20 bases between. CDR3 region: CAINDQGSASTDTQYF. CDR3 nucleotide sequence: TGTGCCATCAACGATCAGGGGTCAGCTAGCACAGATACGCAGTATTTT.

This sequence joins TRBV27 and TRBJ2-3; D unclear. Deletions cut 6 bases from V and 0 bases from J, with 7 bases between. Germline assignment: CDR1 MNHEY and CDR2 SMNVEV (reference sequence). This CDR3 is built from 13 residues. The CDR3 here is CASRRLSTDTQYF. CDR3 sequence (DNA): TGTGCCAGCAGGCGGCTTAGCACAGATACGCAGTATTTT.

The chain carries TRBV9 and TRBJ2-1; no clear D gene. Germline lookup yields CDR1 SGDLS and CDR2 YYNGEE. V lost 4 bases and J lost 10, with 9 bases in between. CDR3 length: 11 residues. CDR3 residues: CASSRLREQFF. CDR3 nucleotides: TGTGCCAGCAGCCGGCTGAGGGAGCAGTTCTTC.

The chain links TRBV7-3 to TRBJ2-3, with a weak D call TRBD1 (5 bases). Germline V gene sequence: CDR1 SGHTA, CDR2 FQGTGA. The V end lost 5 bases, the J end lost 2 bases, and 11 bases lay between the germline ends. CDR3 length equals 14 residues. CDR3 bases: TGTGCCAGCAGCCCAGGGCCCAACACAGATACGCAGTATTTT. The encoded protein is CASSPGPNTDTQYF.

CDR3 coding DNA: TGTGCCAGCAGTTCCGTACAGGGGGGACAGCCCCAGCATTTT. Residues: CASSSVQGGQPQHF. This chain joins TRBV6-1 and TRBJ1-5; TRBD1 aligns across 8 bases. Per the germline V gene, CDR1 is MNHNS and CDR2 is SASEGT. The junction had 7 bases not matched to a gene; V was cut back by 5 bases and J by 7 bases. CDR3 length equals 14 residues.

This chain joins TRBV29-1 and TRBJ2-2, with D possibly TRBD1 on 6 matching bases. The CDR3 runs 13 residues. Germline assignment: CDR1 SQVTM and CDR2 ANQGSEA. V lost 5 bases and J lost 6, with 13 bases in between. CDR3 sequence (DNA): TGCAGCGTTCTCGAACAGGGTGCCGGGGAGCTGTTTTTT. Its translation is CSVLEQGAGELFF.

The rearrangement uses TRBV13 and TRBJ1-4; tentatively, D is TRBD1 (6 bases). V was clipped by 3 bases and J by 5 bases, with 13 bases between them. Germline CDR1 is PRHDT and CDR2 is FYEKMQ (reference sequence). This CDR3 spans 15 amino acids. DNA for the CDR3: TGTGCCAGCAGCTTCTCAGGGGCGCGGAATGAAAAACTGTTTTTT. Its protein product is CASSFSGARNEKLFF.

The chain has TRBV4-3 and TRBJ2-1; 7 nucleotides agree with TRBD1. After removal of 0 bases from V and 5 bases from J, the junction contained 10 bases not matched to a gene. CDR3 length equals 17 residues. Per germline, CDR1 LGHNA and CDR2 YSLEER. CDR3 in amino acids: CASSQESGTATNNEQFF. The CDR3 coding sequence is TGCGCCAGCAGCCAAGAGAGTGGGACAGCTACCAACAATGAGCAGTTCTTC.

The chain recombines TRBV28 with TRBJ2-3, with 10 bases matching TRBD1. The CDR3 is 15 residues long. CDR1 and CDR2 (germline): MDHEN, SYDVKM. The V and J ends lost 4 bases and 5 bases, in that order; junction bases with no gene match: 6. The DNA for the CDR3 is TGTGCCAGCAGTTCGGGACAGGGGCGGGAAGATACGCAGTATTTT. Translated, it gives CASSSGQGREDTQYF. Full variable domain (remainder filled in from reference TRBV28 and TRBJ2-3): DVKVTQSSRYLVKRTGEKVFLECVQDMDHENMFWYRQDPGLGLRLIYFSYDVKMKEKGDIPEGYSVSREKKERFSLILESASTNQTSMYLCASSSGQGREDTQYFGPGTRLTVL.

The chain is built from TRBV28 and TRBJ1-1; the D gene is possibly TRBD1 (5 bases). The CDR3 has 12 amino acids. With 3 bases removed from V and 10 bases from J, the gap between germline ends came to 12 bases. Germline V gene sequence: CDR1 MDHEN, CDR2 SYDVKM. CDR3 nucleotide sequence: TGTGCCAGCAGTTTCTTGGGTCAGGGAGCTTTCTTT. Translating gives CASSFLGQGAFF.

CDR3 residues: CASSLYPGLAGGFSYNEQFF. CDR3 DNA: TGTGCCAGCAGTTTATATCCGGGACTAGCGGGAGGTTTCTCCTACAATGAGCAGTTCTTC. This chain joins TRBV27 and TRBJ2-1, with 15 bases lining up with TRBD2. The J segment lost 0 bases and the V segment lost 1 base, leaving 7 bases of the junction unmatched. The CDR3 is made up of 20 amino acids. The germline gives CDR1 MNHEY, CDR2 SMNVEV (reference sequence).

The chain uses TRBV5-1 and TRBJ2-5; TRBD2 agrees at 8 bases. The CDR3 loop spans 14 amino acids. Germline V lookup: CDR1 SGHRS, CDR2 YFSETQ. Losses at the gene ends were 4 bases for V and 4 bases for J; bases not matched to a gene: 6. CDR3: CASSPSGSRETQYF. DNA for the CDR3: TGCGCCAGCAGCCCAAGCGGGAGTCGAGAGACCCAGTACTTC.

This sequence joins TRBV9 and TRBJ2-3; D might be TRBD2 (6 bases). There are 20 residues in the CDR3. Trimming removed 1 base from V and 2 bases from J, with 26 bases in between. Per the germline V gene, CDR1 is SGDLS and CDR2 is YYNGEE. The DNA for the CDR3 is TGTGCCAGCAGCGTACCTCATCCTCGGATGGAGGGGCCATACACAGATACGCAGTATTTT. This gives the protein CASSVPHPRMEGPYTDTQYF. The complete variable domain, with remaining parts taken from reference TRBV9 and TRBJ2-3, reads DSGVTQTPKHLITATGQRVTLRCSPRSGDLSVYWYQQSLDQGLQFLIQYYNGEERAKGNILERFSAQQFPDLHSELNLSSLELGDSALYFCASSVPHPRMEGPYTDTQYFGPGTRLTVL.

This clone was recorded once. This rearrangement joins TRBV7-9 to TRBJ2-1; D is perhaps TRBD2 (6 bases). Trimming removed 6 bases at V and 4 bases at J, with 10 bases between. CDR1 is SEHNR, CDR2 FQNEAQ, per germline (reference sequence). The CDR3 spans 13 residues. In DNA, the CDR3 is TGTGCCAGCAGTCCGGGAGTTTACAATGAGCAGTTCTTC. It translates to CASSPGVYNEQFF.

The chain recombines TRBV5-1 with TRBJ2-2, with 8 bases identical to TRBD2. CDR1 SGHRS and CDR2 YFSETQ come from the germline V gene. This CDR3 has 15 amino acids. V trimming: 2 bases; J trimming: 5 bases; junction bases outside the gene matches: 5. Written as DNA, the CDR3 is TGCGCCAGCAGCTTAGCGGGAGAAGGAACCGGGGAGCTGTTTTTT. Translating gives CASSLAGEGTGELFF.